These T cell receptor beta chains were read from a single sample in a study of read filtering for tumor transcriptome and immune sequencing. TCRdb ran MiXCR on the reads and lists one entry per CDR3 protein. The data show about 58,000 distinct CDR3 sequences, with roughly an eighth seen just once and around 15% held by the top ten. Source material: a population of CD138-negative cells sorted from bone marrow. The source of these receptors is a donor at least 40 years old with multiple myeloma. Both conserved end residues are part of each CDR3. The order of the fields is V gene, J gene, D gene, clone size, CDR3 protein, CDR3 DNA. The D gene is left open where the match is weak. Part of the rows lack a size; the others show once, few, many or a class for expanded clones.

TRBV7-8	TRBJ2-4	-	many	CASSVRGAKNIQYF	TGTGCCAGCAGCGTGCGGGGAGCTAAAAACATTCAGTACTTC
TRBV3-1	TRBJ1-3	-	few	CASSRQGSGNTIYF	TGTGCCAGCAGCCGGCAGGGATCGGGAAACACCATATATTTT
TRBV27	TRBJ2-7	TRBD1	many	CASSLKRPGQGPYEQYF	TGTGCCAGCAGTTTGAAGAGGCCGGGACAGGGGCCCTACGAGCAGTACTTC
TRBV10-3	TRBJ2-7	-	many	CAISAGTGGEQYF	TGTGCCATCAGTGCGGGTACCGGAGGCGAGCAGTACTTC
TRBV5-1	TRBJ2-7	TRBD1	many	CASSRTGGPYEQYF	TGCGCCAGCAGCCGGACAGGGGGCCCCTACGAGCAGTACTTC
TRBV7-9	TRBJ1-5	TRBD1	many	CASSPPGQGDHQPQHF	TGTGCCAGCAGCCCTCCGGGACAGGGGGACCATCAGCCCCAGCATTTT
TRBV11-1	TRBJ2-1	-	many	CASSLVSGEQFF	TGTGCCAGCAGCTTAGTCTCAGGGGAGCAGTTCTTC
TRBV19	TRBJ2-2	TRBD1	many	CASSSGTGGVGELFF	TGTGCCAGTAGTTCCGGGACAGGGGGTGTCGGGGAGCTGTTTTTT
TRBV7-9	TRBJ2-7	TRBD1	many	CASSTGTVLSYEQYF	TGTGCCAGCAGCACCGGGACAGTACTTAGTTACGAGCAGTACTTC
TRBV5-1	TRBJ2-1	TRBD1	many	CASSFGTGGKNEQFF	TGCGCCAGCAGCTTTGGGACAGGGGGCAAAAATGAGCAGTTCTTC
TRBV7-9	TRBJ2-6	-	many	CASSRLGANVLTF	TGTGCCAGCAGCCGCTTAGGGGCCAACGTCCTGACTTTC
TRBV4-1	TRBJ2-3	-	many	CASSQGSMAFPDTQYF	TGCGCCAGCAGCCAAGGGTCAATGGCGTTCCCAGATACGCAGTATTTT
TRBV24-1	TRBJ2-1	TRBD2	many	CATSDLGTSGYNEQFF	TGTGCCACCAGTGACCTCGGGACTAGCGGCTACAATGAGCAGTTCTTC
TRBV20-1	TRBJ2-7	-	many	CSARGQGLSYEQYF	TGCAGTGCTAGAGGGCAGGGCCTCTCCTACGAGCAGTACTTC
TRBV5-1	TRBJ2-3	TRBD1	many	CASSLEDRAGTDTQYF	TGCGCCAGCAGCTTGGAAGACAGGGCCGGAACAGATACGCAGTATTTT
TRBV30	TRBJ2-2	-	few	CAWSVPRQAAGELFF	TGTGCCTGGAGTGTACCGAGACAGGCGGCCGGGGAGCTGTTTTTT
TRBV28	TRBJ2-2	TRBD1	many	CASTGVNTGELFF	TGTGCCAGTACAGGGGTAAACACCGGGGAGCTGTTTTTT
TRBV19	TRBJ1-3	-	many	CASGSPPRASSGNTIYF	TGTGCCAGCGGAAGTCCTCCGCGAGCGAGCTCTGGAAACACCATATATTTT
TRBV5-1	TRBJ2-7	TRBD2	many	CASSQLAGVEQYF	TGCGCCAGCAGCCAATTGGCGGGGGTCGAGCAGTACTTC
TRBV5-1	TRBJ2-3	TRBD2	many	CASSPGTSPDTQYF	TGCGCCAGCAGCCCAGGGACTAGCCCAGATACGCAGTATTTT
TRBV20-1	TRBJ2-7	-	many	CSARGYGQRISSYEQYF	TGCAGTGCTAGAGGTTATGGGCAGCGAATTAGCTCCTACGAGCAGTACTTC
TRBV7-8	TRBJ2-4	TRBD1	many	CASSLLGQGSMTAIQYF	TGTGCCAGCAGCTTACTGGGACAGGGGTCCATGACAGCCATTCAGTACTTC
TRBV5-5	TRBJ1-1	-	many	CASSLGTVNTEAFF	TGTGCCAGCAGCTTGGGGACAGTGAACACTGAAGCTTTCTTT
TRBV7-2	TRBJ1-1	-	many	CASSLVWNTEAFF	TGTGCCAGCAGCTTAGTGTGGAACACTGAAGCTTTCTTT
TRBV4-2	TRBJ2-5	TRBD2	-	CASSQGLAGETQYF	TGTGCCAGCAGCCAAGGACTAGCGGGGGAGACCCAGTACTTC
TRBV25-1	TRBJ2-1	TRBD1	few	CASSESAGTGRSEQFF	TGTGCCAGCAGTGAATCGGCGGGGACAGGGCGTAGTGAGCAGTTCTTC
TRBV4-1	TRBJ2-2	TRBD1	many	CASSLPGTGGYTGELFF	TGCGCCAGCAGTCTACCCGGGACAGGGGGCTACACCGGGGAGCTGTTTTTT
TRBV11-3	TRBJ2-3	-	-	CASSLDPSSTDTQYF	TGTGCCAGCAGCTTAGATCCGTCCAGCACAGATACGCAGTATTTT
TRBV11-3	TRBJ1-1	-	many	CASSLRRTEEAFF	TGTGCCAGCAGCTTGAGAAGAACAGAAGAAGCTTTCTTT
TRBV2	TRBJ1-5	-	many	CASNFDQNQPQHF	TGTGCCAGCAACTTCGACCAGAATCAGCCCCAGCATTTT
TRBV20-1	TRBJ2-3	-	many	CSARDREGAGWTDTQYF	TGCAGTGCTAGAGATCGGGAGGGGGCCGGCTGGACAGATACGCAGTATTTT
TRBV5-1	TRBJ2-7	TRBD1	many	CASSRQGPGHEQYF	TGCGCCAGCAGCCGACAGGGTCCGGGCCACGAGCAGTACTTC
TRBV10-1	TRBJ2-1	TRBD2	-	CASSEGLAGNNEQFF	TGCGCCAGCAGTGAAGGACTAGCGGGGAACAATGAGCAGTTCTTC
TRBV7-3	TRBJ1-3	-	many	CASSQSRVTGNTIYF	TGTGCCAGCAGCCAGTCGAGGGTTACTGGAAACACCATATATTTT
TRBV7-8	TRBJ2-1	-	many	CASSSFNASWQFF	TGTGCCAGCAGCTCATTCAATGCTAGTTGGCAGTTCTTC
TRBV2	TRBJ2-2	-	-	CASSVQVATGELFF	TGTGCCAGCAGTGTCCAGGTGGCCACCGGGGAGCTGTTTTTT
TRBV24-1	TRBJ2-3	-	few	CATSDPGRSTDTQYF	TGTGCCACCAGTGATCCAGGGAGAAGCACAGATACGCAGTATTTT
TRBV6-5	TRBJ2-1	TRBD1	many	CASSRPGQVNEQFF	TGTGCCAGCAGCCGCCCGGGACAGGTCAATGAGCAGTTCTTC
TRBV12-3/TRBV12-4	TRBJ1-4	TRBD1	many	CASSFSLGQGASGDEKLFF	TGTGCCAGCAGTTTTAGCCTGGGACAGGGGGCAAGCGGAGATGAAAAACTGTTTTTT
TRBV10-3	TRBJ2-7	TRBD1	many	CAISEKGQGYEQYF	TGTGCCATCAGTGAGAAGGGACAGGGATACGAGCAGTACTTC
TRBV24-1	TRBJ1-5	TRBD1	many	CATSDPRQGDDQPQHF	TGTGCCACCAGTGACCCTAGACAGGGGGACGATCAGCCCCAGCATTTT
TRBV20-1	TRBJ2-7	-	many	CSARTSGSYEQYF	TGCAGTGCTAGGACTAGTGGGTCCTACGAGCAGTACTTC
TRBV3-1	TRBJ2-1	TRBD2	many	CASSLNRDYTIRQFF	TGTGCCAGCAGCCTCAACCGGGACTATACGATAAGGCAGTTCTTC
TRBV5-1	TRBJ1-5	-	-	CASSLRGRVNQPQHF	TGCGCCAGCAGCTTGCGGGGGAGGGTCAATCAGCCCCAGCATTTT
TRBV5-7	TRBJ1-1	-	many	CASSLVNPEAFF	TGTGCCAGCAGCTTAGTTAACCCTGAAGCTTTCTTT
TRBV11-2	TRBJ1-5	-	-	CASSGGRINQPQHF	TGTGCCAGCAGCGGTGGGAGGATCAATCAGCCCCAGCATTTT
TRBV7-2	TRBJ2-2	-	many	CASSLVSLSAFSPGELFF	TGTGCCAGCAGCTTAGTTTCCCTTTCCGCCTTTTCCCCCGGGGAGCTGTTTTTT
TRBV7-9	TRBJ2-5	-	few	CASSPKGQRGETQYF	TGTGCCAGCAGCCCCAAGGGACAGCGGGGAGAGACCCAGTACTTC
TRBV11-2	TRBJ2-2	-	many	CASSLGTGELFF	TGTGCCAGCAGCCTTGGCACCGGGGAGCTGTTTTTT
TRBV7-9	TRBJ1-3	TRBD1	-	CASSLLRGLGSGNTIYF	TGTGCCAGCAGCCTCCTTAGGGGGCTAGGCTCTGGAAACACCATATATTTT
TRBV29-1	TRBJ1-1	-	many	CSVELGPSTEAFF	TGCAGCGTTGAACTGGGACCGAGCACTGAAGCTTTCTTT
TRBV7-3	TRBJ1-4	-	many	CASSEVGGAGEKLFF	TGTGCCAGCAGCGAGGTTGGGGGCGCAGGGGAAAAACTGTTTTTT